This section outlines one T cell receptor beta chain sequence together with its context. What it binds is not known. An equimolar mix of two oligonucleotides served as the beta constant-region primer for TRBC1 and TRBC2. Ligated cDNA was amplified by four rounds of PCR with nested alpha and beta constant-region primers and SP2. A single record per CDR3 protein comes from TCRdb applying MiXCR to the UMI-ligation and nested PCR reads. In the table there are approximately 150,000 distinct CDR3 sequences, about 20% of which are singletons. These data come from a study of naive and memory T cell subsets. Overall study findings and caveats: From naive to CM, EM and EMRA, diversity decreased and Gini increased. A few larger clonotypes appeared in naive repertoires, especially CD8, possibly memory cells re-expressing CD45RA.

Separate alpha and beta amplification began at the second PCR step. Cells stained for CD3, CD4, CD8, CD45RA, CD27 and viability were sorted into four CD45RA/CD27 subsets. J lost 4 bases, V lost 5 bases, and 7 bases had no gene match. The V gene's germline CDR1 is MDHEN and CDR2 SYDVKM. The CDR3 length is 16 residues. The TCR sequence derives from a human donor in good health. The chain uses TRBV28 and TRBJ2-1; 11 bases agree with TRBD1. The sample taken for sequencing was naive CD8+ T cells from blood. CDR3 residues: CASSTLRDRGYNEQFF. In DNA, the CDR3 is TGTGCCAGCAGTACCCTCCGGGACAGGGGGTACAATGAGCAGTTCTTC.